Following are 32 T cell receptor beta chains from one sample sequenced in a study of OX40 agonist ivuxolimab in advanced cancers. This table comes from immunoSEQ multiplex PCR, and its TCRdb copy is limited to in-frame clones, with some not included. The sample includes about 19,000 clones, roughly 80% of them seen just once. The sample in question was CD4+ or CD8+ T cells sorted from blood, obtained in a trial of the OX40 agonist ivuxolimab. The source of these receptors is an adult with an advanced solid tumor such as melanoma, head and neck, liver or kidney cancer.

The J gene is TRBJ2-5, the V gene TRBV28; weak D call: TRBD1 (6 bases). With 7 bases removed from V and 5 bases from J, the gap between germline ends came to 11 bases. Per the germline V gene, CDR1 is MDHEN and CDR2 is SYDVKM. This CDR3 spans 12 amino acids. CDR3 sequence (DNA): TGTGCCAGCAATACAGGGCGCGAGACCCAGTACTTC. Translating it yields CASNTGRETQYF.

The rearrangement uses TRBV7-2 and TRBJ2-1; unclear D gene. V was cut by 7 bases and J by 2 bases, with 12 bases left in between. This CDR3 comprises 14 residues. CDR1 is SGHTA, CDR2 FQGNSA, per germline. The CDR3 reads CASKRQRPYNEQFF. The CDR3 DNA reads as TGTGCCAGCAAACGGCAGCGACCCTACAATGAGCAGTTCTTC.

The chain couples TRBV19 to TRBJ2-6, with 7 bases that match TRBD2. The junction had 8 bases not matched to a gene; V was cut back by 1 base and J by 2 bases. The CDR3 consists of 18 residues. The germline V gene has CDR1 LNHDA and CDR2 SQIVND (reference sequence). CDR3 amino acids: CASSIAPRGGPGANVLTF. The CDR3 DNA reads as TGTGCCAGTAGTATAGCACCCCGCGGGGGACCTGGGGCCAACGTCCTGACTTTC.

The CDR3 DNA sequence: TGTGCCAGCAGTCAACGTCAGGGGGCCTACGAGCAGTACTTC. It codes for CASSQRQGAYEQYF. This chain links TRBV5-5 with TRBJ2-7, with 7 bases that match TRBD1. Germline assignment: CDR1 SGHKS and CDR2 YYEKEE (reference sequence). The junction had 7 bases not matched to a gene; V was cut back by 5 bases and J by 2 bases. This CDR3 spans 14 amino acids.

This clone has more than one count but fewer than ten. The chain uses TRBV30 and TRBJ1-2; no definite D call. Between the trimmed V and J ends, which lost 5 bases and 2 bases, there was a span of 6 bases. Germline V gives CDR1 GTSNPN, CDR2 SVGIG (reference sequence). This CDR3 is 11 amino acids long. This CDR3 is CAWVANYGYTF. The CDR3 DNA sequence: TGTGCCTGGGTTGCGAACTATGGCTACACCTTC.

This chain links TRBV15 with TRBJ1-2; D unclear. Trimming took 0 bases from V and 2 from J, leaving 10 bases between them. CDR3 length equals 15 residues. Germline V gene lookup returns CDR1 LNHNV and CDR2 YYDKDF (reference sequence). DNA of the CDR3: TGTGCCACCAGCAGAGATGATCGGTCCAACTATGGCTACACCTTC. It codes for CATSRDDRSNYGYTF.

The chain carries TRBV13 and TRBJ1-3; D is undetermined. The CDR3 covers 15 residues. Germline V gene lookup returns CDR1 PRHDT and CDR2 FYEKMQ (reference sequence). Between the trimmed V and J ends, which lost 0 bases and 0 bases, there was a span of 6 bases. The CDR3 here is CASSLGAGSGNTIYF. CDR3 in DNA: TGTGCCAGCAGCTTAGGGGCCGGCTCTGGAAACACCATATATTTT.

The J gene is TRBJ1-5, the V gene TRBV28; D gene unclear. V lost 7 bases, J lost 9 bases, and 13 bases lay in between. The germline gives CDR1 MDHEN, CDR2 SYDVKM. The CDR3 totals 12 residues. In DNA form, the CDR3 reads TGTGCCAGCACCCTCCCCCGGGGGCCCCAGCATTTT. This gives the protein CASTLPRGPQHF.

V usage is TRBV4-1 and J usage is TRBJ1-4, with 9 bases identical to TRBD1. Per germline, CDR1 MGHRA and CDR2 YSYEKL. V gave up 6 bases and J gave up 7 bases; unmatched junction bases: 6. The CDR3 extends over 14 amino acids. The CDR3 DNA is TGCGCCAGCAGATGGACAGGGGAGGGTGAAAAACTGTTTTTT. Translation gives CASRWTGEGEKLFF.

DNA for the CDR3: TGTGCCAGCAGCGTAGCAGGGGGCGGCGGGGAGCTGTTTTTT. Its protein product is CASSVAGGGGELFF. V and J are TRBV9 and TRBJ2-2; 8 positions match TRBD1. Per germline, CDR1 SGDLS and CDR2 YYNGEE. The CDR3 is made up of 14 amino acids. Trimming cost V 0 bases and J 7 bases; bases outside gene matches: 2. Looking up the rest from reference TRBV9 and TRBJ2-2 gives the full variable domain: DSGVTQTPKHLITATGQRVTLRCSPRSGDLSVYWYQQSLDQGLQFLIQYYNGEERAKGNILERFSAQQFPDLHSELNLSSLELGDSALYFCASSVAGGGGELFFGEGSRLTVL.

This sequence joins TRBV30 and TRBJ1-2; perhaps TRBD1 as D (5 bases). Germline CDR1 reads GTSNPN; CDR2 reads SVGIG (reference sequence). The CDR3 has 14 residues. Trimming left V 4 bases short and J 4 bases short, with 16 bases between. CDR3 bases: TGTGCCTGGATCCTGATCAGGGACCCCTATGGCTACACCTTC. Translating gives CAWILIRDPYGYTF.

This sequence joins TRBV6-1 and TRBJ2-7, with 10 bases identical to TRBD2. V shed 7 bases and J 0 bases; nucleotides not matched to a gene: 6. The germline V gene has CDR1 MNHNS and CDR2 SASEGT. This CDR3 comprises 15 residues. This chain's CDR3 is CASTDTSGASYEQYF. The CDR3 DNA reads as TGTGCCAGCACCGACACTAGCGGGGCCTCCTACGAGCAGTACTTC.

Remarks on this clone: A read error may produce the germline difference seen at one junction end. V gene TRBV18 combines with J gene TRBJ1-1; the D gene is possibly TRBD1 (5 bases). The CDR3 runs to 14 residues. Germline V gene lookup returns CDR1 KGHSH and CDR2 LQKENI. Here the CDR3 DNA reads TGTGTCAGCTCACCACCGGAGGGGAGGACTGAAGCTTTCTTT. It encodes CVSSPPEGRTEAFF.

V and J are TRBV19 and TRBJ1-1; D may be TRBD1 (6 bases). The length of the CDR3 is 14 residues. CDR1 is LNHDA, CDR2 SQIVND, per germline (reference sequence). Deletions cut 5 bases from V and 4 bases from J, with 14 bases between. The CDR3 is CASSSSGQPTEAFF. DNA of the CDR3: TGTGCCAGTAGTTCCTCTGGACAGCCCACTGAAGCTTTCTTT.

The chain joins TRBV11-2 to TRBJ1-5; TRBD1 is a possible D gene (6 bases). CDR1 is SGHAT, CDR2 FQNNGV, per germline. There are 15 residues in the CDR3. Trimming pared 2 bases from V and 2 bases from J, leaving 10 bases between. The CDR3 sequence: CASSLNRDRNQPQHF. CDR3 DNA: TGTGCCAGCAGCTTAAACAGGGACCGCAATCAGCCCCAGCATTTT.

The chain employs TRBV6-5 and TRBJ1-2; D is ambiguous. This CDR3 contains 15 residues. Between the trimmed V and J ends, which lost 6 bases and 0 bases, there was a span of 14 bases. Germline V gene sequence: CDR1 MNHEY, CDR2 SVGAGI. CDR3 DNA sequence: TGTGCCAGCAGACCCGACCTGTTAACTAACTATGGCTACACCTTC. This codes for CASRPDLLTNYGYTF.

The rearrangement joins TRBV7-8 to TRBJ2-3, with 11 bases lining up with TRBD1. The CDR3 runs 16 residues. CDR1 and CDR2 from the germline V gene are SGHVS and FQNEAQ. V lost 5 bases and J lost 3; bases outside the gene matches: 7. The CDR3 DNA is TGTGCCAGCAGCCCTCGGACAGGGGGCCCTACAGATACGCAGTATTTT. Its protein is CASSPRTGGPTDTQYF.

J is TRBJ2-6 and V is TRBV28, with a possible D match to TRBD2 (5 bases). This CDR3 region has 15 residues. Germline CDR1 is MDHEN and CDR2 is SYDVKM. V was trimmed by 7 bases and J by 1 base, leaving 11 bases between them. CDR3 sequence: CASTGGGSGANVLTF. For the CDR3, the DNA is TGTGCCAGCACCGGCGGCGGGTCTGGGGCCAACGTCCTGACTTTC.

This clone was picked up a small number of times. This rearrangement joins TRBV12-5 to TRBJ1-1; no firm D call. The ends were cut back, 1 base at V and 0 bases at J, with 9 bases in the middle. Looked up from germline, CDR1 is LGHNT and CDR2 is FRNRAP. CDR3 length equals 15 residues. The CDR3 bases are TGTGCTAGTGGTTTGGGGGGAGAAGTGAACACTGAAGCTTTCTTT. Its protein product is CASGLGGEVNTEAFF.

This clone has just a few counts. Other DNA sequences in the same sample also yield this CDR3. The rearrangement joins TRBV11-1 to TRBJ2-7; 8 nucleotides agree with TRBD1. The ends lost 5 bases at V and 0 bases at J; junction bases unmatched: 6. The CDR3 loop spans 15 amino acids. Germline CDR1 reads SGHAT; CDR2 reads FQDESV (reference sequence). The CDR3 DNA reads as TGTGCCAGCAGCCCACGACAGGGGCCCTCCTACGAGCAGTACTTC. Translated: CASSPRQGPSYEQYF. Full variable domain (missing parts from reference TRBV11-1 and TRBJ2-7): EAEVAQSPRYKITEKSQAVAFWCDPISGHATLYWYRQILGQGPELLVQFQDESVVDDSQLPKDRFSAERLKGVDSTLKIQPAELGDSAMYLCASSPRQGPSYEQYFGPGTRLTVT.

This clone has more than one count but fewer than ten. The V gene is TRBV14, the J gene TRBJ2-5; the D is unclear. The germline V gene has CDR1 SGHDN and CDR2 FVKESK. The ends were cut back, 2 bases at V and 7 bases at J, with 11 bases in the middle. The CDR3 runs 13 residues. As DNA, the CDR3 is TGTGCCAGCAGCCAACAGGTATTGGGGACCCAGTACTTC. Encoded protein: CASSQQVLGTQYF.

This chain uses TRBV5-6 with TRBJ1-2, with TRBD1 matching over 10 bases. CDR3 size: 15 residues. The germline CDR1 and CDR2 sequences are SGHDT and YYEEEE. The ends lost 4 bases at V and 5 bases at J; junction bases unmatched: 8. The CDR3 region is CASSARQGAWYGYTF. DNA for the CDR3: TGTGCCAGCAGCGCACGACAGGGGGCTTGGTATGGCTACACCTTC.

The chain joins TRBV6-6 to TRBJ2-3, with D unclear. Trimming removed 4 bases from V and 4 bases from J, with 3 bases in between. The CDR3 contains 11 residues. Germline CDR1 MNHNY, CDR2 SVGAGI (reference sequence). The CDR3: CASSWADTQYF. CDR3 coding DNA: TGTGCCAGCAGTTGGGCAGATACGCAGTATTTT.

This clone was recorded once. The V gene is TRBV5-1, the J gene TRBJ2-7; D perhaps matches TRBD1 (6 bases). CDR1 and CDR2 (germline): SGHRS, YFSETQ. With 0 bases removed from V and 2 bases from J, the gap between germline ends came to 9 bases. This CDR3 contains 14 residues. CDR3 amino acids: CASSLDRATYEQYF. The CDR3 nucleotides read TGCGCCAGCAGCTTGGACAGGGCAACCTACGAGCAGTACTTC.

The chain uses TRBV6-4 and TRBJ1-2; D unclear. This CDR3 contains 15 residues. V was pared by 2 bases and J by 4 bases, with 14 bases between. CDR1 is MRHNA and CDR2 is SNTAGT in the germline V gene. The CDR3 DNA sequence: TGTGCCAGCAGTGACGAGGTGGGCCAGAGCTATGGCTACACCTTC. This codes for CASSDEVGQSYGYTF.

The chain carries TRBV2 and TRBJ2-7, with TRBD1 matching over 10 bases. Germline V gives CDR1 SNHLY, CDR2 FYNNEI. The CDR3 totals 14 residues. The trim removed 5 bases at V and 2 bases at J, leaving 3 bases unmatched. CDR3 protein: CASSRDRGTYEQYF. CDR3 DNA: TGTGCCAGCAGTCGGGACAGGGGAACCTACGAGCAGTACTTC.

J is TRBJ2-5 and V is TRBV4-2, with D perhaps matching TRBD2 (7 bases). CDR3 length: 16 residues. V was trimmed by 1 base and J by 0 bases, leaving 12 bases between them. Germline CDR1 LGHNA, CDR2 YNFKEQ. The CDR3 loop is CASSQVGGGDQETQYF. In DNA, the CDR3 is TGTGCCAGCAGCCAAGTGGGAGGGGGGGACCAAGAGACCCAGTACTTC.

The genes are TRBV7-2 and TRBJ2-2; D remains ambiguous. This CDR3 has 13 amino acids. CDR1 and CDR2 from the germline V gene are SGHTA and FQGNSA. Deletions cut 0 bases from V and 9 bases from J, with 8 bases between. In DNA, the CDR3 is TGTGCCAGCAGCTTAGCAAACTACCGGGAGCTGTTTTTT. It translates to CASSLANYRELFF.

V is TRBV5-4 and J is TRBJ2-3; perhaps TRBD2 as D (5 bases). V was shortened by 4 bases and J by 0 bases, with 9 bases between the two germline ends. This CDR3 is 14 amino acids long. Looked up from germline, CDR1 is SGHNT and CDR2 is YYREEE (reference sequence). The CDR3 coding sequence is TGTGCCAGCAGCGGAGGACCTAGCACAGATACGCAGTATTTT. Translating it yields CASSGGPSTDTQYF.

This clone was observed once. Here the CDR3 reads CASSETRNTEAFF. CDR3 DNA sequence: TGTGCCAGTAGTGAGACACGGAACACTGAAGCTTTCTTT. V and J are TRBV6-5 and TRBJ1-1; D uncertain. The germline CDR1 and CDR2 sequences are MNHEY and SVGAGI. The CDR3 runs to 13 residues. The V end lost 9 bases, the J end lost 1 base, and 12 bases lay between the germline ends.

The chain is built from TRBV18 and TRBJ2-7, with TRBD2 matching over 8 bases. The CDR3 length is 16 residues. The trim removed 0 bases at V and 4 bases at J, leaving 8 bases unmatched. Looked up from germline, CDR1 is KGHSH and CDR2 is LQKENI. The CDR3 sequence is CASSPPVTSGVYEQYF. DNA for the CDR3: TGTGCCAGCTCACCACCGGTAACTAGCGGCGTGTACGAGCAGTACTTC. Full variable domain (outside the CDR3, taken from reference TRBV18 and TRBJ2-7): NAGVMQNPRHLVRRRGQEARLRCSPMKGHSHVYWYRQLPEEGLKFMVYLQKENIIDESGMPKERFSAEFPKEGPSILRIQQVVRGDSAAYFCASSPPVTSGVYEQYFGPGTRLTVT.

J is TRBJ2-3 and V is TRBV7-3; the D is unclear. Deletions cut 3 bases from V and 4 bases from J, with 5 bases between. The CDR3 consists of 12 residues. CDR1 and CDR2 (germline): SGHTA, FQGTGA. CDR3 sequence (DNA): TGTGCCAGCAGCTTTGGCGCAGATACGCAGTATTTT. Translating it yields CASSFGADTQYF.